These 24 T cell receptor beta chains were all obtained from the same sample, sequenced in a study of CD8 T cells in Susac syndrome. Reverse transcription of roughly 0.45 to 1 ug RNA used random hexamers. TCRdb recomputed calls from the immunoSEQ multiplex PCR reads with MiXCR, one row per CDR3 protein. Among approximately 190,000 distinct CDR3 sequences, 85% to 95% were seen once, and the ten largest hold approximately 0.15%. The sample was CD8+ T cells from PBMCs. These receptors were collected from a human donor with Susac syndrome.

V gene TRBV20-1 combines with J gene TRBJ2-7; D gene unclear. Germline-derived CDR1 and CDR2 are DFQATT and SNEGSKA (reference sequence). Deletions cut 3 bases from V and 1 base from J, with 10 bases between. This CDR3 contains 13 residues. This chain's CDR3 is CSASGSTSYEQYF. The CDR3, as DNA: TGCAGTGCTAGTGGCAGTACTTCCTACGAGCAGTACTTC.

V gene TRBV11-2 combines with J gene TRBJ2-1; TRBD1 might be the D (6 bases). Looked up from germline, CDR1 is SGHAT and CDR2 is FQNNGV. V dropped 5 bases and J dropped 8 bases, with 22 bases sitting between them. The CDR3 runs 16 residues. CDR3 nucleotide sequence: TGTGCCAGCAGCCCATCGGAAGGCGGCCCAGGGGATGAGCAGTTCTTC. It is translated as CASSPSEGGPGDEQFF. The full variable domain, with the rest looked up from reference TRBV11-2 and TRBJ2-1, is EAGVAQSPRYKIIEKRQSVAFWCNPISGHATLYWYQQILGQGPKLLIQFQNNGVVDDSQLPKDRFSAERLKGVDSTLKIQPAKLEDSAVYLCASSPSEGGPGDEQFFGPGTRLTVL.

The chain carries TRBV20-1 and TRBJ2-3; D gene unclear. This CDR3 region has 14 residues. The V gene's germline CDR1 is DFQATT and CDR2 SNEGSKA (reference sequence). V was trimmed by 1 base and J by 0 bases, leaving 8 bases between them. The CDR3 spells CSARVGQSTDTQYF. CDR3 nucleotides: TGCAGTGCTAGAGTTGGTCAGAGCACAGATACGCAGTATTTT.

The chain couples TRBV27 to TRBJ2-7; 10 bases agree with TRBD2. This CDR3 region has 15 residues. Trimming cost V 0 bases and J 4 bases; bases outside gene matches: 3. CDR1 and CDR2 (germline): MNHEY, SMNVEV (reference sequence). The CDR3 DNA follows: TGTGCCAGCAGTTTATCTCTAGCGGGAGAGTACGAGCAGTACTTC. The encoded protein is CASSLSLAGEYEQYF.

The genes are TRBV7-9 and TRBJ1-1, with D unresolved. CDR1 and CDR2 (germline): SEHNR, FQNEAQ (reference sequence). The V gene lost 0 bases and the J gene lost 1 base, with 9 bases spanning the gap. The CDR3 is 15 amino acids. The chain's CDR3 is CASSLADSGNTEAFF. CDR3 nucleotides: TGTGCCAGCAGCTTAGCGGATTCGGGGAACACTGAAGCTTTCTTT.

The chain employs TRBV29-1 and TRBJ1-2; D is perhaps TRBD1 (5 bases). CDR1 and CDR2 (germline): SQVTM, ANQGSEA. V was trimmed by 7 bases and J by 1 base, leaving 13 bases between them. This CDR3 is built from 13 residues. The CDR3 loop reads CSAPETDNYGYTF. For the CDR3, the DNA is TGCAGCGCACCCGAGACAGATAACTATGGCTACACCTTC.

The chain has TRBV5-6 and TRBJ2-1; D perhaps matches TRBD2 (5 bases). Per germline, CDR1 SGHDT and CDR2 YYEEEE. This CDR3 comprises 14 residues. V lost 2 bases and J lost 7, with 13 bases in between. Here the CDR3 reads CASSFLGEGNEQFF. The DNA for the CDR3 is TGTGCCAGCAGCTTTCTCGGGGAAGGGAATGAGCAGTTCTTC.

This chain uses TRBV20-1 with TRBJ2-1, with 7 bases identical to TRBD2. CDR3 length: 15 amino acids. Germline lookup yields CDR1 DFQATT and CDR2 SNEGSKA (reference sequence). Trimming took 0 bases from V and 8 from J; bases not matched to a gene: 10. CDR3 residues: CSARDGGGSGHEQFF. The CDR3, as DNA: TGCAGTGCTAGAGATGGGGGGGGTTCCGGGCATGAGCAGTTCTTC.

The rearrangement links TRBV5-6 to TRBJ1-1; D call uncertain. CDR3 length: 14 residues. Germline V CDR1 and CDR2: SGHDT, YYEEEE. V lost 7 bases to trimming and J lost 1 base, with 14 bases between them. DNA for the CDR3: TGTGCCAGCGGGCGAGGTAAGGGGAACACTGAAGCTTTCTTT. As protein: CASGRGKGNTEAFF.

The CDR3 region is CASSLESGGAEDTQYF. In DNA form, the CDR3 reads TGTGCCAGCAGCTTAGAGAGCGGGGGGGCGGAAGATACGCAGTATTTT. The gene calls are TRBV11-2 and TRBJ2-3; 10 bases are a match to TRBD2. Germline V CDR1 and CDR2: SGHAT, FQNNGV. Trimming at V came to 0 bases and at J to 5 bases, leaving 5 bases not matched to a gene. This CDR3 contains 16 residues.

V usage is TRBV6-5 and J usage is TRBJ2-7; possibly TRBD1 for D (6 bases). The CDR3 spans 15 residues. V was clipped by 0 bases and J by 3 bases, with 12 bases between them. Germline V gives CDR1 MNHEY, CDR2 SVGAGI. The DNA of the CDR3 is TGTGCCAGCAGTTACTCGTCGGGACACTACTACGAGCAGTACTTC. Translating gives CASSYSSGHYYEQYF.

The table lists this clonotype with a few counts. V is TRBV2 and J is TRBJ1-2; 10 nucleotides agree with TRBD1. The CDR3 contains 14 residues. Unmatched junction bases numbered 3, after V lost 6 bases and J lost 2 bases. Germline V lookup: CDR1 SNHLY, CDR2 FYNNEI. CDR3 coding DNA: TGTGCCAGCAGCTGGACAGGGGGGAACTATGGCTACACCTTC. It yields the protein CASSWTGGNYGYTF.

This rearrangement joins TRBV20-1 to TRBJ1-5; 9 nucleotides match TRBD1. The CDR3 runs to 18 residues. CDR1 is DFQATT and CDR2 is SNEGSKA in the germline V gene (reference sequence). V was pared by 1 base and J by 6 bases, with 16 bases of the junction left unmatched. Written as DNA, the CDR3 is TGCAGTGCTAGAGTGGAGTACTCGGTTGGGGACAGGGCTCAGCCCCAGCATTTT. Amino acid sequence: CSARVEYSVGDRAQPQHF.

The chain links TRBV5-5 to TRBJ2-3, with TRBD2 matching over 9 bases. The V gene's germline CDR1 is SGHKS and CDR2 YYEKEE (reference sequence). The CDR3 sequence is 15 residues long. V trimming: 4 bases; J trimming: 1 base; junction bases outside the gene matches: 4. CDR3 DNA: TGTGCCAGCAGCCTAGGCGGGAGGGGCACAGATACGCAGTATTTT. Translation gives CASSLGGRGTDTQYF.

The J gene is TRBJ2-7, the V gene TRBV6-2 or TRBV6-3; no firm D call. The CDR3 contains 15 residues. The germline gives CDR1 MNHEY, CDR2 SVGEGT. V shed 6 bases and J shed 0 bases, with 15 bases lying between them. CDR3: CASSPSYPFSYEQYF. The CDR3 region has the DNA TGTGCCAGCAGCCCATCTTACCCGTTCTCCTACGAGCAGTACTTC.

CDR3 DNA sequence: TGCAGTGCTAGCCCCCCGACTAGCGGGGAAGAGACCCAGTACTTC. This gives the protein CSASPPTSGEETQYF. V is TRBV20-1 and J is TRBJ2-5; TRBD2 agrees at 11 bases. The CDR3 is 15 amino acids. After removal of 3 bases from V and 3 bases from J, the junction contained 6 bases not matched to a gene. Germline V gene lookup returns CDR1 DFQATT and CDR2 SNEGSKA (reference sequence).

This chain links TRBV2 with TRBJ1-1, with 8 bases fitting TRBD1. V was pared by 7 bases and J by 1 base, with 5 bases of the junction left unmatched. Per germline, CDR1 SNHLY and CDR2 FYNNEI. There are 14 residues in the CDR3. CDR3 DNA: TGTGCCAGCAAATTGGACAGGGAGAACACTGAAGCTTTCTTT. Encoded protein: CASKLDRENTEAFF. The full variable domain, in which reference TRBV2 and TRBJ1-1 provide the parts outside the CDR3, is EPEVTQTPSHQVTQMGQEVILRCVPISNHLYFYWYRQILGQKVEFLVSFYNNEISEKSEIFDDQFSVERPDGSNFTLKIRSTKLEDSAMYFCASKLDRENTEAFFGQGTRLTVV.

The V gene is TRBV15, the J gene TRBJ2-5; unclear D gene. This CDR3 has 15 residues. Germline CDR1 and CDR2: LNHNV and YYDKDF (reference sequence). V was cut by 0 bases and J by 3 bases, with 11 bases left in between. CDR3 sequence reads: CATSREVALKETQYF. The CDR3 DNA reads TGTGCCACCAGCAGAGAGGTAGCCTTAAAAGAGACCCAGTACTTC.

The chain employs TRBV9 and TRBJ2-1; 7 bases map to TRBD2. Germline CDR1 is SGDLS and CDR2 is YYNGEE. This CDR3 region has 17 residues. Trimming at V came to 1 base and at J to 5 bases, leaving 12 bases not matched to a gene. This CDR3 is CASSVSSSGSLNNEQFF. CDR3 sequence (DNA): TGTGCCAGCAGCGTATCGAGTAGCGGGTCACTTAACAATGAGCAGTTCTTC.

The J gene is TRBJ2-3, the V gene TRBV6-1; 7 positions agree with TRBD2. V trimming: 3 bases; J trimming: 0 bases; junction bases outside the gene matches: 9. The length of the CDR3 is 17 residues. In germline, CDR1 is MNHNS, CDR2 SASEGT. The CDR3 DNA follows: TGTGCCAGCAGTGATAAACCGGGAGGACCGAGCACAGATACGCAGTATTTT. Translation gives CASSDKPGGPSTDTQYF.

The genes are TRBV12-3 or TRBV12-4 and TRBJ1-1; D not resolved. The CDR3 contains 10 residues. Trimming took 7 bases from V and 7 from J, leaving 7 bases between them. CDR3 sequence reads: CASTRGEAFF. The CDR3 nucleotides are TGTGCCAGCACCCGAGGTGAAGCTTTCTTT.

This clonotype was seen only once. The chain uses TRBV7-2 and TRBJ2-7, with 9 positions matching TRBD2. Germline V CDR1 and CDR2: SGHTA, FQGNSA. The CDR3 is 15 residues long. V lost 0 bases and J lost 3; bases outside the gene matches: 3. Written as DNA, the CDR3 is TGTGCCAGCAGCTTAGCGGAGACTAGCGGCTACGAGCAGTACTTC. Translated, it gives CASSLAETSGYEQYF.

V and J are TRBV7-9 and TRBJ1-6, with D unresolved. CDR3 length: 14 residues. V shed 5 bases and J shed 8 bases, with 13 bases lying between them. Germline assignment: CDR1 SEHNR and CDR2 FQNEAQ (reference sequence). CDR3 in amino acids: CASSLERAHSPLHF. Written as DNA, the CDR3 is TGTGCCAGCAGCCTCGAAAGAGCTCATTCACCCCTCCACTTT. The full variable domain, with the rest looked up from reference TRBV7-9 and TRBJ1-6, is DTGVSQNPRHKITKRGQNVTFRCDPISEHNRLYWYRQTLGQGPEFLTYFQNEAQLEKSRLLSDRFSAERPKGSFSTLEIQRTEQGDSAMYLCASSLERAHSPLHFGNGTRLTVT.

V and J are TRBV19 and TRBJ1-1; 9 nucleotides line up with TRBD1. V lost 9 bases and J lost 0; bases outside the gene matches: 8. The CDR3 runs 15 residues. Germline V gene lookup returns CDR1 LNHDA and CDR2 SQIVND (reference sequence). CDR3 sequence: CASKKQGAMNTEAFF. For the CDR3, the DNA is TGTGCCAGCAAAAAACAGGGGGCGATGAACACTGAAGCTTTCTTT. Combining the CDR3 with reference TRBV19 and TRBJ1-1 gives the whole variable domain DGGITQSPKYLFRKEGQNVTLSCEQNLNHDAMYWYRQDPGQGLRLIYYSQIVNDFQKGDIAEGYSVSREKKESFPLTVTSAQKNPTAFYLCASKKQGAMNTEAFFGQGTRLTVV.